This section outlines one T cell receptor (beta chain) sequence together with its context. Antigen unknown. In germline, CDR1 is SEHNR, CDR2 FQNEAQ (reference sequence). V shed 2 bases and J 7 bases; nucleotides not matched to a gene: 1. The CDR3 spans 12 residues. This specimen comes from a study of tumor-infiltrating T cells and Merkel cell polyomavirus. Study in general: The T cells studied were KLL-specific CD8+ cells against Merkel polyomavirus. Follow-up lasted a median roughly 2.9 years (range 1.1–6.0 years). Notes on the study in general: The study covered a single Merkel cell polyomavirus epitope only.

Libraries were prepared by immunoSEQ multiplex PCR; TCRdb keeps only in-frame clonotypes and omits some of them. The sample contains 24,000 or so clones, around nine tenths of which appear only once. Every patient's tumor was robustly positive for Merkel cell polyomavirus Large T antigen on immunohistochemistry. The sequence was collected from a man aged 50 to 60 with Merkel cell carcinoma. The V and J genes are TRBV7-9 and TRBJ1-1, with TRBD1 identical over 7 bases. Input material: lymph node tissue. The CDR3 protein is CASSLRDSEAFF. The DNA of the CDR3 is TGTGCCAGCAGCTTACGGGACAGTGAAGCTTTCTTT.